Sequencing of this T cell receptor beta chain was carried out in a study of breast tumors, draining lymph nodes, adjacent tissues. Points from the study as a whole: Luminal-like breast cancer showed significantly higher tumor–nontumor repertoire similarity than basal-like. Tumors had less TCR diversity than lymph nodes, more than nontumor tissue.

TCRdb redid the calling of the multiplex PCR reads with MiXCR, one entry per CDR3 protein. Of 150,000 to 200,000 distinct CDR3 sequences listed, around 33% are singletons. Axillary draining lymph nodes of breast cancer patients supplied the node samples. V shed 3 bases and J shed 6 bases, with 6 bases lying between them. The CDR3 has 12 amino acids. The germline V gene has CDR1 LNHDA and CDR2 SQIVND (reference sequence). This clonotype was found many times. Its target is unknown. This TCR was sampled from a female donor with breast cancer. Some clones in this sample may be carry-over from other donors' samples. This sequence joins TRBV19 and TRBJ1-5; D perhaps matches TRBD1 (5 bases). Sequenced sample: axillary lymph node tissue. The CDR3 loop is CASSIQGQPQHF. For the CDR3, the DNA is TGTGCCAGTAGTATCCAGGGTCAGCCCCAGCATTTT.